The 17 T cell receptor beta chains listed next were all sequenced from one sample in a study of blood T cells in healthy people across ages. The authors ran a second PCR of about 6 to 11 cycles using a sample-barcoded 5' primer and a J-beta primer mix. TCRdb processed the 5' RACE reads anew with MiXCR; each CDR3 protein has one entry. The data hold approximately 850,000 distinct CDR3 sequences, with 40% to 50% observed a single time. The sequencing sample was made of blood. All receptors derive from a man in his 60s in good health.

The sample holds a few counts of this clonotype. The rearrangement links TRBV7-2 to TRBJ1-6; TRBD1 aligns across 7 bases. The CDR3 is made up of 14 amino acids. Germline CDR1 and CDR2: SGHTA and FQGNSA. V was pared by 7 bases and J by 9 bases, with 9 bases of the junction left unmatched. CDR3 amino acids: CASKSGAGGSPLHF. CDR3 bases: TGTGCCAGCAAATCGGGGGCAGGGGGTTCACCCCTCCACTTT.

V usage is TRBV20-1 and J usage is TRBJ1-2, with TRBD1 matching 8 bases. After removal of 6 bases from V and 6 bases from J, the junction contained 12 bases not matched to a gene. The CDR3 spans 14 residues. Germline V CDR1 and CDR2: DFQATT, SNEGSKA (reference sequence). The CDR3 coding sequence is TGCAGTGCCTTATCCGGTGGGACAGGAGATGGCTACACCTTC. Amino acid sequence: CSALSGGTGDGYTF.

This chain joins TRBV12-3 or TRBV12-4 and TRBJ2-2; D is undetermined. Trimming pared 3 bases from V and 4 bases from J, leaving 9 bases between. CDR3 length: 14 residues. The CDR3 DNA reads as TGTGCCAGCAGTTTGTTGCTTCTCACCGGGGAGCTGTTTTTT. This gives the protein CASSLLLLTGELFF.

CDR3 amino acids: CASSLILGRRGKAFF. In DNA, the CDR3 is TGTGCCAGCAGTCTAATCCTAGGGCGTCGGGGAAAAGCTTTCTTT. The chain has TRBV7-8 and TRBJ1-1; unclear D gene. The length of the CDR3 is 15 residues. Trimming cost V 6 bases and J 9 bases, with 23 bases left between them. Germline V gene lookup returns CDR1 SGHVS and CDR2 FQNEAQ.

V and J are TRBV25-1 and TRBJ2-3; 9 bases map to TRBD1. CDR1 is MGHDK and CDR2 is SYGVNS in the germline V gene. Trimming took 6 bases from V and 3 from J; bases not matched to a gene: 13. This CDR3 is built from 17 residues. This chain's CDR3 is CASRQPGTGLGTDTQYF. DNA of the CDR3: TGTGCCAGCAGACAACCCGGGACAGGGTTGGGTACAGATACGCAGTATTTT.

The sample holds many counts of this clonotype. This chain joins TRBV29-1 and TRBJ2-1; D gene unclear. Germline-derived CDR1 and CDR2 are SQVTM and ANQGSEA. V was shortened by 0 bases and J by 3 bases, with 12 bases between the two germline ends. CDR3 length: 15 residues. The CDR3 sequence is CSVEDALAHYNEQFF. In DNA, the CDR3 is TGCAGCGTTGAAGATGCGCTCGCCCACTACAATGAGCAGTTCTTC.

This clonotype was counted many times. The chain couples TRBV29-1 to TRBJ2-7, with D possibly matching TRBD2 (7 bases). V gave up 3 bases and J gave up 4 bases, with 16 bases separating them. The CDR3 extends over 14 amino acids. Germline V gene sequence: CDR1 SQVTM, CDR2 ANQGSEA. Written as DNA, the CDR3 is TGCAGCGTTGATTCGCAGGGAGGGGGTTACGAGCAGTACTTC. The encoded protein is CSVDSQGGGYEQYF.

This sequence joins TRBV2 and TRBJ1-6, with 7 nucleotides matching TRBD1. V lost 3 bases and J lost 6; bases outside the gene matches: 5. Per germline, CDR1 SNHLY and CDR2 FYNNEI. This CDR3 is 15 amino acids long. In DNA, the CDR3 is TGTGCCAGCAGTGAGAGGGGACAGCCTAATTCACCCCTCCACTTT. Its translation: CASSERGQPNSPLHF. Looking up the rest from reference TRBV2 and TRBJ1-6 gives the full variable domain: EPEVTQTPSHQVTQMGQEVILRCVPISNHLYFYWYRQILGQKVEFLVSFYNNEISEKSEIFDDQFSVERPDGSNFTLKIRSTKLEDSAMYFCASSERGQPNSPLHFGNGTRLTVT.

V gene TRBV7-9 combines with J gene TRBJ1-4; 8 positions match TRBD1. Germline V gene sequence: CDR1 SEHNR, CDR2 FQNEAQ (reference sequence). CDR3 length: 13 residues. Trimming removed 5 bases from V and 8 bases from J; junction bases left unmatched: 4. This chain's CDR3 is CASSHRQGEKLFF. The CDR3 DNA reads TGTGCCAGCAGCCACCGACAGGGGGAAAAACTGTTTTTT.

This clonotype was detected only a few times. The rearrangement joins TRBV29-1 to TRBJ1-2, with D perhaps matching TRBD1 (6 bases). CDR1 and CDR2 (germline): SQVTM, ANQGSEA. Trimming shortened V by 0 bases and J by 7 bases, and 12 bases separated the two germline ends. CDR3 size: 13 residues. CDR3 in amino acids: CSVEDPQGRGYTF. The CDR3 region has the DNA TGCAGCGTTGAAGATCCACAGGGTCGTGGCTACACCTTC.

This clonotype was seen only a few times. The CDR3 sequence: CASSSGQGLYNEQFF. The CDR3 DNA reads as TGTGCCAGCAGTTCGGGACAGGGCCTCTACAATGAGCAGTTCTTC. The V call is TRBV6-5, the J call TRBJ2-1, with TRBD1 matching over 9 bases. J lost 3 bases, V lost 4 bases, and 4 bases had no gene match. CDR1 and CDR2 (germline): MNHEY, SVGAGI. This CDR3 has 15 amino acids.

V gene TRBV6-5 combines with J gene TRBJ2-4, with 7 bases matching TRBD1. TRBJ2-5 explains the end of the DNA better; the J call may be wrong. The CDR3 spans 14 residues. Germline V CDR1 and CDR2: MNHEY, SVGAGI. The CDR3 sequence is CASSYLRRGETQYF. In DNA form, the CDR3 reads TGTGCCAGCAGTTACCTACGCAGGGGGGAGACCCAGTACTTC.

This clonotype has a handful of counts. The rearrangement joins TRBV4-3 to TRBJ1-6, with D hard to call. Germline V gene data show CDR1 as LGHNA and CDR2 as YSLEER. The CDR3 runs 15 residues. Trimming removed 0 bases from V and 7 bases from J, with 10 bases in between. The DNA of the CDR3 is TGCGCCAGCAGCCAAGATTTAGCAGAAAATTCACCCCTCCACTTT. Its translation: CASSQDLAENSPLHF.

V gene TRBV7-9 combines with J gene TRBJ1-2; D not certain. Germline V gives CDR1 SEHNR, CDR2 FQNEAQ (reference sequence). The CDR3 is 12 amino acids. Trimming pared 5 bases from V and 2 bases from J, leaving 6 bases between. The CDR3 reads CASSAQNYGYTF. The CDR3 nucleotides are TGTGCCAGCAGCGCCCAGAACTATGGCTACACCTTC.

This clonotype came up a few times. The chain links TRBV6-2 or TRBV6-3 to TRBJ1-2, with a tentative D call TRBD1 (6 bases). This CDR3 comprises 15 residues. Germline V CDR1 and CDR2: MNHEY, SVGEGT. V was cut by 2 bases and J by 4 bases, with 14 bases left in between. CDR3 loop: CASSYETGQGYGYTF. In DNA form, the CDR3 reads TGTGCCAGCAGTTACGAGACAGGTCAAGGCTATGGCTACACCTTC.

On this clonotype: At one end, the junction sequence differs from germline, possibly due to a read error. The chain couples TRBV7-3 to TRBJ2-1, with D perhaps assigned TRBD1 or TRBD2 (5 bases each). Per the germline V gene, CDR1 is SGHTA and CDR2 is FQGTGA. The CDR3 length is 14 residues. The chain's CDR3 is CASSTTGTYNDQFF. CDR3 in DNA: TGTGCCAGCAGCACCACCGGGACCTACAATGATCAGTTCTTC.

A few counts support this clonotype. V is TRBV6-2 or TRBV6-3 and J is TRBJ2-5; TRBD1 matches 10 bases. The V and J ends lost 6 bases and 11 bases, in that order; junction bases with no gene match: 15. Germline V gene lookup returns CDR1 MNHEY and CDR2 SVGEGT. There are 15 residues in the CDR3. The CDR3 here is CASSSAGQGTGEQYF. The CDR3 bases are TGTGCCAGCAGCTCGGCGGGACAGGGGACAGGAGAGCAGTACTTC.